These 27 T cell receptor beta chains originate from one sample sequenced in a study of cytomegalovirus exposure and HLA in healthy donors. The PCR had 60 Vbeta and 13 Jbeta primers. Sequencing was performed with immunoSEQ multiplex PCR; in TCRdb, only in-frame clones are kept and a portion is missing. The sample records 75,000 to 90,000 clones, about 81% being singletons. Sequencing used PBMCs. The receptors were sampled from a man aged 55 to 70 in good health and CMV-seronegative.

The chain carries TRBV6-5 and TRBJ2-3; weak D call: TRBD2 (6 bases). Germline V gene sequence: CDR1 MNHEY, CDR2 SVGAGI. The ends were cut back, 8 bases at V and 4 bases at J, with 16 bases in the middle. The CDR3 loop spans 14 amino acids. CDR3 sequence reads: CASQRGLAADTQYF. The DNA of the CDR3 is TGTGCCAGCCAAAGGGGATTAGCGGCAGATACGCAGTATTTT.

Regarding this clone: One end of the junction fails to match germline, which may point to a read error. V gene TRBV7-9 combines with J gene TRBJ1-1; 9 positions agree with TRBD1. Germline CDR1 SEHNR, CDR2 FQNEAQ (reference sequence). The CDR3 runs 15 residues. The CDR3 DNA follows: TGTTCCAGCAGCCCCAGGGGACAGGGGAACACTGAAGCTTTCTTT. Protein sequence: CSSSPRGQGNTEAFF.

This clone came up once. The CDR3 is CASSLASGTGEGQPQHF. As DNA, the CDR3 is TGTGCCAGCAGCTTAGCCTCCGGGACAGGGGAAGGGCAGCCCCAGCATTTT. The chain joins TRBV7-9 to TRBJ1-5; 10 bases map to TRBD1. CDR1 is SEHNR and CDR2 is FQNEAQ in the germline V gene (reference sequence). This CDR3 has 17 amino acids. Unmatched junction bases numbered 9, after V lost 0 bases and J lost 7 bases.

The chain couples TRBV19 to TRBJ2-1; TRBD2 aligns across 12 bases. V lost 1 base to trimming and J lost 10 bases; unmatched junction nucleotides: 14. CDR1 and CDR2 from the germline V gene are LNHDA and SQIVND (reference sequence). This CDR3 is built from 18 residues. CDR3 amino acids: CASSIGTSGTMGWGEQFF. CDR3 nucleotides: TGTGCCAGTAGTATAGGGACTAGCGGGACGATGGGTTGGGGGGAGCAGTTCTTC.

This clone was seen a single time. The chain is built from TRBV19 and TRBJ2-3; no definite D call. Germline V lookup: CDR1 LNHDA, CDR2 SQIVND (reference sequence). CDR3 size: 14 residues. Trimming stripped 2 bases from V and 0 bases from J, with 6 bases between. The CDR3, as DNA: TGTGCCAGTAGTATAACAAGTAGCACAGATACGCAGTATTTT. This codes for CASSITSSTDTQYF.

The chain employs TRBV5-1 and TRBJ2-6; the D is unclear. Germline values: CDR1 SGHRS, CDR2 YFSETQ. Deletions cut 3 bases from V and 0 bases from J, with 10 bases between. There are 16 residues in the CDR3. For the CDR3, the DNA is TGCGCCAGCAGCTCTAACCAGGCCTCTGGGGCCAACGTCCTGACTTTC. This encodes CASSSNQASGANVLTF.

J is TRBJ2-1 and V is TRBV2; 12 bases are a match to TRBD2. The CDR3 has 15 amino acids. Germline V gives CDR1 SNHLY, CDR2 FYNNEI. V gave up 11 bases and J gave up 8 bases; unmatched junction bases: 13. The CDR3 DNA reads as TGTGCCGCTAGCGGGGGGGCCCCTTCTATGTATGAGCAGTTCTTC. Translation gives CAASGGAPSMYEQFF.

This chain connects TRBV6-5 to TRBJ2-3; no clear D. The CDR3 spans 14 residues. Germline CDR1 and CDR2: MNHEY and SVGAGI. Trimming took off 7 bases at V and 3 bases at J, with 14 bases between the two ends. In nucleotides, the CDR3 is TGTGCCAGCACCCCTGTTCGCGGAACAGATACGCAGTATTTT. This encodes CASTPVRGTDTQYF.

The V call is TRBV13, the J call TRBJ2-5, with 11 positions matching TRBD2. The germline V gene has CDR1 PRHDT and CDR2 FYEKMQ (reference sequence). This CDR3 contains 15 residues. V was pared by 5 bases and J by 5 bases, with 7 bases of the junction left unmatched. Written as DNA, the CDR3 is TGTGCCAGCAGCCTTAGCGGGGGGGCCCATGAGACCCAGTACTTC. This gives the protein CASSLSGGAHETQYF.

The V call is TRBV5-1, the J call TRBJ2-7; 12 bases fit TRBD1. J lost 7 bases, V lost 4 bases, and 6 bases had no gene match. This CDR3 has 14 residues. The germline gives CDR1 SGHRS, CDR2 YFSETQ. The CDR3 sequence: CASSPGQGASEQYF. Written as DNA, the CDR3 is TGCGCCAGCAGCCCGGGACAGGGGGCGAGTGAGCAGTACTTC.

The chain recombines TRBV19 with TRBJ2-5; 11 nucleotides line up with TRBD1. CDR3 size: 14 residues. The germline V gene encodes CDR1 LNHDA and CDR2 SQIVND (reference sequence). Losses at the gene ends were 5 bases for V and 4 bases for J; bases not matched to a gene: 3. Here the CDR3 reads CASSPGTGGETQYF. Written as DNA, the CDR3 is TGTGCCAGTAGTCCTGGGACAGGGGGAGAGACCCAGTACTTC.

This clone was counted only a few times. This chain uses TRBV11-2 with TRBJ2-3; the D gene is possibly TRBD1 (6 bases). This CDR3 spans 18 amino acids. Trimming removed 0 bases from V and 4 bases from J, with 20 bases in between. Germline loops: CDR1 SGHAT, CDR2 FQNNGV. CDR3 sequence reads: CASSLDQVGALGADTQYF. CDR3 coding DNA: TGTGCCAGCAGCTTAGATCAGGTGGGGGCTCTAGGGGCAGATACGCAGTATTTT. Looking up the rest from reference TRBV11-2 and TRBJ2-3 gives the full variable domain: EAGVAQSPRYKIIEKRQSVAFWCNPISGHATLYWYQQILGQGPKLLIQFQNNGVVDDSQLPKDRFSAERLKGVDSTLKIQPAKLEDSAVYLCASSLDQVGALGADTQYFGPGTRLTVL.

The V gene is TRBV18, the J gene TRBJ2-7; no definite D call. This CDR3 spans 13 amino acids. Germline V lookup: CDR1 KGHSH, CDR2 LQKENI. Between the trimmed V and J ends, which lost 3 bases and 5 bases, there was a span of 11 bases. CDR3 DNA sequence: TGTGCCAGCTCACCTAGAATTGAAGACGAGCAGTACTTC. The encoded protein is CASSPRIEDEQYF.

This rearrangement joins TRBV30 to TRBJ1-6; 7 nucleotides align to TRBD1. V dropped 2 bases and J dropped 9; count of bases not matched to a gene: 4. CDR1 is GTSNPN, CDR2 SVGIG, per germline (reference sequence). The CDR3 runs 13 residues. CDR3 residues: CAWSTGDGSPLHF. In DNA form, the CDR3 reads TGTGCCTGGAGTACAGGGGACGGTTCACCCCTCCACTTT.

The chain couples TRBV7-9 to TRBJ1-3; D possibly corresponds to TRBD1 (6 bases). With 5 bases removed from V and 4 bases from J, the gap between germline ends came to 12 bases. The length of the CDR3 is 14 residues. Germline V gene data show CDR1 as SEHNR and CDR2 as FQNEAQ (reference sequence). The DNA of the CDR3 is TGTGCCAGCAGCCCCCGGGGGGCCGGAAACACCATATATTTT. This translates into CASSPRGAGNTIYF.

The chain recombines TRBV5-5 with TRBJ1-5; no clear D gene. The CDR3 is made up of 14 amino acids. V shed 2 bases and J shed 0 bases, with 6 bases lying between them. The germline CDR1 and CDR2 sequences are SGHKS and YYEKEE (reference sequence). CDR3 nucleotides: TGTGCCAGCAGCTTCGTTAATAGCAATCAGCCCCAGCATTTT. Its protein product is CASSFVNSNQPQHF.

The chain uses TRBV7-9 and TRBJ1-1, with TRBD1 identical over 7 bases. The ends lost 5 bases at V and 4 bases at J; junction bases unmatched: 4. The germline gives CDR1 SEHNR, CDR2 FQNEAQ (reference sequence). CDR3 length equals 13 residues. The CDR3 here is CASSPAGGTEAFF. CDR3 nucleotides: TGTGCCAGCAGCCCTGCAGGGGGCACTGAAGCTTTCTTT.

The V gene is TRBV4-1, the J gene TRBJ2-1; D perhaps matches TRBD2 (6 bases). The ends were cut back, 1 base at V and 8 bases at J, with 15 bases in the middle. CDR3 length equals 15 residues. The germline V gene encodes CDR1 MGHRA and CDR2 YSYEKL. The CDR3 protein is CASSQGPSAGDEQFF. The CDR3 region has the DNA TGCGCCAGCAGCCAAGGCCCTAGCGCAGGCGATGAGCAGTTCTTC.

The chain links TRBV11-1 to TRBJ2-7; TRBD2 matches 7 bases. The CDR3 contains 13 residues. Unmatched junction bases numbered 3, after V lost 2 bases and J lost 5 bases. Germline V gene data show CDR1 as SGHAT and CDR2 as FQDESV (reference sequence). The CDR3 loop is CASSLWDYDEQYF. The CDR3 region has the DNA TGTGCCAGCAGCTTATGGGACTATGACGAGCAGTACTTC.

The chain joins TRBV6-6 to TRBJ1-1, with TRBD1 as a possible D gene (5 bases). Trimming pared 1 base from V and 4 bases from J, leaving 10 bases between. Germline V CDR1 and CDR2: MNHNY, SVGAGI (reference sequence). CDR3 length: 14 amino acids. The chain's CDR3 is CASSYYGGGTEAFF. The CDR3 DNA sequence: TGTGCCAGCAGTTACTACGGGGGAGGCACTGAAGCTTTCTTT.

This sequence joins TRBV5-5 and TRBJ2-7; no definite D call. Germline lookup yields CDR1 SGHKS and CDR2 YYEKEE (reference sequence). Between the trimmed V and J ends, which lost 0 bases and 5 bases, there was a span of 9 bases. The CDR3 runs to 13 residues. The CDR3 DNA reads as TGTGCCAGCAGCTTGGACCCAGGCCACGAGCAGTACTTC. Translation gives CASSLDPGHEQYF.

The sample holds a few counts of this clone. The chain couples TRBV7-9 to TRBJ2-5; TRBD2 might be the D (5 bases). V was cut by 5 bases and J by 2 bases, with 18 bases left in between. This CDR3 spans 16 amino acids. Germline V gene sequence: CDR1 SEHNR, CDR2 FQNEAQ (reference sequence). CDR3 region: CASSDRGYSPQETQYF. In nucleotides, the CDR3 is TGTGCCAGCAGCGACCGAGGGTATTCTCCGCAAGAGACCCAGTACTTC. Complete variable domain (other parts from reference TRBV7-9 and TRBJ2-5): DTGVSQNPRHKITKRGQNVTFRCDPISEHNRLYWYRQTLGQGPEFLTYFQNEAQLEKSRLLSDRFSAERPKGSFSTLEIQRTEQGDSAMYLCASSDRGYSPQETQYFGPGTRLLVL.

The V gene is TRBV19, the J gene TRBJ1-4; D remains unclear. V shed 9 bases and J shed 3 bases, with 14 bases lying between them. This CDR3 is 14 amino acids long. Germline assignment: CDR1 LNHDA and CDR2 SQIVND (reference sequence). CDR3 loop: CASVGREANEKLFF. CDR3 sequence (DNA): TGTGCCAGCGTGGGGAGGGAAGCTAATGAAAAACTGTTTTTT. The whole variable domain, filled in from reference TRBV19 and TRBJ1-4, reads DGGITQSPKYLFRKEGQNVTLSCEQNLNHDAMYWYRQDPGQGLRLIYYSQIVNDFQKGDIAEGYSVSREKKESFPLTVTSAQKNPTAFYLCASVGREANEKLFFGSGTQLSVL.

This clone is a singleton in its sample. One junction end does not reproduce the germline sequence, and a read error may be involved. The rearrangement links TRBV29-1 to TRBJ1-2, with 8 bases that match TRBD1. The CDR3 totals 12 residues. Per the germline V gene, CDR1 is SQVTM and CDR2 is ANQGSEA. CDR3 nucleotide sequence: TGCAGCGTTGCAGGGGGCAACTTTGGCTACACCTTC. It is translated as CSVAGGNFGYTF.

The V and J genes are TRBV11-2 and TRBJ2-3; 7 bases map to TRBD2. Trimming removed 4 bases from V and 4 bases from J; junction bases left unmatched: 5. The CDR3 extends over 14 amino acids. The germline CDR1 and CDR2 sequences are SGHAT and FQNNGV. This CDR3 is CASSSGGGADTQYF. Written as DNA, the CDR3 is TGTGCCAGCAGCTCCGGGGGAGGGGCAGATACGCAGTATTTT.

V is TRBV2 and J is TRBJ2-7; the match to TRBD1 covers 7 bases. J was trimmed by 2 bases and V by 9 bases; bases with no gene match: 10. The germline V gene has CDR1 SNHLY and CDR2 FYNNEI. This CDR3 is 14 amino acids long. CDR3 bases: TGTGCCAGTTTGGGACAGAATCAAGCCTACGAGCAGTACTTC. Its protein product is CASLGQNQAYEQYF.

This clone is medium-sized in the sample. The rearrangement joins TRBV5-6 to TRBJ2-7, with TRBD2 identical over 9 bases. Germline assignment: CDR1 SGHDT and CDR2 YYEEEE. The CDR3 is 16 amino acids. V dropped 0 bases and J dropped 3; count of bases not matched to a gene: 7. In nucleotides, the CDR3 is TGTGCCAGCAGCTTGGGTAGCGGGGGCGGACTCTACGAGCAGTACTTC. Translation: CASSLGSGGGLYEQYF.